The text below deals with one T cell receptor beta chain. These data originate in a study of blood T cell repertoires in COVID-19. This CDR3 is built from 15 residues. The germline CDR1 and CDR2 sequences are GTSNPN and SVGIG (reference sequence). V was shortened by 4 bases and J by 8 bases, with 21 bases between the two germline ends. Authors' processing steps: Counts of nucleated cells, estimated from reference gene primer amplification, were obtained. Profiled with immunoSEQ multiplex PCR; TCRdb holds only in-frame clones, not every one. V, J and clone size derive from that table, while D and trimming were established from the DNA sequence. The sample has about 140,000 clones; about 84% are singletons. Participants came from some 23 US areas, aged about 18 to 95 years. Within the 2 weeks before study entry, each person in the exposed group met a COVID-19 case.

Specimen: PBMCs or T cells enriched from blood (not recorded which). The chain links TRBV30 to TRBJ2-1; the D gene is possibly TRBD2 (6 bases). The clonotype was recovered from a woman between 18 and 29 years old who had been exposed to COVID-19. This CDR3 is CAWTVFRGKGDEQFF. CDR3 DNA: TGTGCCTGGACTGTATTTCGCGGGAAAGGCGATGAGCAGTTCTTC.